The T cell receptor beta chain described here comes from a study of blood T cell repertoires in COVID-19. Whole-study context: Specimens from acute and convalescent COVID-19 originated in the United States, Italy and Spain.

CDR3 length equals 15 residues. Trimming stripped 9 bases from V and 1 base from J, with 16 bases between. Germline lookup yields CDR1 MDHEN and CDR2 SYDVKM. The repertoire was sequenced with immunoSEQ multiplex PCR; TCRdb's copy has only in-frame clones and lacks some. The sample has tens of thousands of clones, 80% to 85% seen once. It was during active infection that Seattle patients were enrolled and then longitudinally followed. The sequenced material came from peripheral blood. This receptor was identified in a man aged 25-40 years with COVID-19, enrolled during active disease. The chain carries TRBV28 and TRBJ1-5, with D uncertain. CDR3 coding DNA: TGTGCCAGTTCCCGGGGAGGGTACAGCAATCAGCCCCAGCATTTT. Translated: CASSRGGYSNQPQHF.